This T cell receptor beta chain was sequenced in a study of beta chain features in type 1 diabetes. The whole isolated RNA underwent reverse transcription, so sequencing captured expressed TCRB transcripts. Sequencing was performed with immunoSEQ multiplex PCR; in TCRdb, only in-frame clones are kept and a portion is missing. The sample contains about 220,000 clones, approximately 11% of which appear only once. Sequencing was done on a sample of central memory CD4+ T cells from blood. The receptor was isolated from a man younger than 35 in good health.

The CDR3 DNA reads as TGTGCCAGCAGTGAAGCCGGAGGGAGTGGGGAGCTGTTTTTT. This sequence encodes CASSEAGGSGELFF. The chain employs TRBV2 and TRBJ2-2, with D possibly being TRBD2 (6 bases). The CDR3 sequence is 14 residues long. The germline V gene has CDR1 SNHLY and CDR2 FYNNEI. Trimming left V 0 bases short and J 8 bases short, with 10 bases between.